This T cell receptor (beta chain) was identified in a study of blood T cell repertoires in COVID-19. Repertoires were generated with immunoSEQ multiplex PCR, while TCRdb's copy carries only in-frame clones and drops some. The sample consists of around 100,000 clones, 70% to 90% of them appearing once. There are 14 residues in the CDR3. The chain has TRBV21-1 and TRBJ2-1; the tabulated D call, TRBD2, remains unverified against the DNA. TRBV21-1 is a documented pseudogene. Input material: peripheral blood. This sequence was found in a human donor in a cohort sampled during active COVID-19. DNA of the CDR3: TGTGCCAGCAGCACCCCCCGACTGTCTCCGGAGCAGTTCTTC. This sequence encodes CASSTPRLSPEQFF.